The present T cell receptor (beta chain) was sequenced within a study of cytomegalovirus exposure and HLA in healthy donors. It was the roughly 130-subject validation cohort, separate from the approximately 620-subject first cohort, to which the donors belonged. The table came from immunoSEQ multiplex PCR; TCRdb's copy has only in-frame clones and leaves some out. There are around 240,000 clones in the sample; nearly 90% occur only once, and more than 0.35% lies in the top ten. Broader study findings: The study flagged about 150 TCR beta chains as cytomegalovirus-associated.

Comment on this clone: Its specificity is unknown.

The CDR3 runs to 15 residues. J gave up 0 bases and V 1 base, and 6 bases lay outside the gene matches. The germline CDR1 and CDR2 sequences are SQVTM and ANQGSEA. The receptor's source is a woman aged 18-29 years in good health and CMV-seronegative. The genes are TRBV29-1 and TRBJ2-7, with TRBD1 identical over 7 bases. The sample taken for sequencing was PBMCs. DNA for the CDR3: TGCAGCGTTGAAGTTTGGACAGGTAGCTCCTACGAGCAGTACGTC. Translating it yields CSVEVWTGSSYEQYV.